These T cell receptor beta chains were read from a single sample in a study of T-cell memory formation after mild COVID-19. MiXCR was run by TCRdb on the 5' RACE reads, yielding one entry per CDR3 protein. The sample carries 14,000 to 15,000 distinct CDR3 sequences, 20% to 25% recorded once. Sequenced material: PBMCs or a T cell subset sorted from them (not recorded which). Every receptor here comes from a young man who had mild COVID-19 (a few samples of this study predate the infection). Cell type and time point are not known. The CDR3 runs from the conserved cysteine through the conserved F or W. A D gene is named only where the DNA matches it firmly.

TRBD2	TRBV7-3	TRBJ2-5	CASSLDRGGRETQYF
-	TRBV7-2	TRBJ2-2	CASSLPALTGELFF
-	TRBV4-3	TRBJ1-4	CASSQDPLGDSNEKLFF
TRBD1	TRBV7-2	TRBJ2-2	CASSFTGATGELFF
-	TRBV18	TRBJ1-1	CASSPRETVEAFF
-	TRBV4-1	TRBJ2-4	CASSQDRQGNIQYF
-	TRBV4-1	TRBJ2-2	CASSQLDTLPRRELFF
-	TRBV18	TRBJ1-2	CASSPPGGWGYGYTF
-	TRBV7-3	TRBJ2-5	CASSSEGGTQYF
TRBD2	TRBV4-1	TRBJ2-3	CASSLRLAGGGDTQYF
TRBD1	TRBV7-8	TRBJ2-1	CASSSRDRNPYNEQFF
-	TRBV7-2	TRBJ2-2	CASSLLVSGELFF
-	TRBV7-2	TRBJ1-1	CASSHISYMNTEAFF
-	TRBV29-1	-	CSTVDNEQFF
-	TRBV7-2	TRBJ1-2	CASTNRVLYYGYTF
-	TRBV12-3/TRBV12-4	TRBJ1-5	CASSLSTGYSNQPQHF
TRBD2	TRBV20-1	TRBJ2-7	CSGTGLAGGLWGEQYF
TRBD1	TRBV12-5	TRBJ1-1	CASGSLGDRGNTEAFF
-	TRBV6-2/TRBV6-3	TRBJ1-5	CASHTTFLPGNQPQHF
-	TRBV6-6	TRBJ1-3	CASTYRVYSGNTIYF
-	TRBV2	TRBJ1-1	CASSEGQGPLDTEAFF
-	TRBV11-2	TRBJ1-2	CASSLYRGLEVYGYTF
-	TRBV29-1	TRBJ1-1	CSVEVGRLEAFF
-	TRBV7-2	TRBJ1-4	CASSLVLFGEKLFF
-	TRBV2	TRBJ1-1	CASSEAAEVNTEAFF
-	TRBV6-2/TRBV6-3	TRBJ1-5	CASRADSNQPQHF
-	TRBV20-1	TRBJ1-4	CSARSGNEKLFF
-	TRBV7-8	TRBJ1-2	CASSLETGPGYTF
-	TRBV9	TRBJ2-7	CASSVSATGAYEQYF
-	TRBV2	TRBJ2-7	CASSERLAKAYEQYF
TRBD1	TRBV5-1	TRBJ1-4	CASRPGQLNEKLFF
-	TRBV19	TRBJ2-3	CASSPGSSTDTQYF
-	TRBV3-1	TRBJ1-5	CASSQGLMGQPQHF
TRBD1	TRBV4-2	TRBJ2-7	CASSPLFTGGTYEQYF
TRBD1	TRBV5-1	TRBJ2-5	CASRTRMTGEETQYF
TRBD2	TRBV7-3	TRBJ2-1	CARSSPGGGAGNEQFF
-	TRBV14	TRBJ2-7	CASSQVGDASYEQYF
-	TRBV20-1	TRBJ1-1	CSASLGPTSNTEAFF
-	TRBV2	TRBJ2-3	CASSVGRVVWADTQYF
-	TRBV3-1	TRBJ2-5	CASSRQGFAETQYF
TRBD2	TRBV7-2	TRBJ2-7	CASSTLWRGAEEQYF
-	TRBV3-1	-	CASSQPWTMQETQYF
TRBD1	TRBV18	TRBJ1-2	CASSQQPGQGDYGYTF
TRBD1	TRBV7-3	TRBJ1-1	CASSRGLNTEAFF
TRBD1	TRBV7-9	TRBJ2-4	CASSPPGQGVYIQYF
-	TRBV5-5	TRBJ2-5	CASSLRDRVFQETQYF
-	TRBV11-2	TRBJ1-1	CASSLVGDDQNAFF